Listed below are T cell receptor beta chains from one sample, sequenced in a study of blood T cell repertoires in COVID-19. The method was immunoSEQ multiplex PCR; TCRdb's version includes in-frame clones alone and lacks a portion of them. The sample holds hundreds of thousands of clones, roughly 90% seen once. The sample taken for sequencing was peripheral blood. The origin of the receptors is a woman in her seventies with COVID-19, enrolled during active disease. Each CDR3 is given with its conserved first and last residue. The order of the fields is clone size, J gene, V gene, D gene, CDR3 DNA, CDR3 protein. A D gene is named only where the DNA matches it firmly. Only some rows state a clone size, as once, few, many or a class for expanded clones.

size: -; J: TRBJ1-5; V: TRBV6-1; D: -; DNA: TGTGCCAGCAGTGAACAACAGCCCCAGCATTTT; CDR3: CASSEQQPQHF
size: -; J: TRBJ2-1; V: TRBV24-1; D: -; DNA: TGTGCCACCAGTGGGGCCGCGGGTTCCCATGAGCAGTTCTTC; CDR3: CATSGAAGSHEQFF
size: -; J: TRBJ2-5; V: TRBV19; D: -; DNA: TGTGCCAGTAGTATGAGGAAGTACCAAGAGACCCAGTACTTC; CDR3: CASSMRKYQETQYF
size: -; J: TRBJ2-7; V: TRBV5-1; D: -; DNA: TGCGCCAGCAGCTTGGCCGTCCTCTACGAGCAGTACTTC; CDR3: CASSLAVLYEQYF
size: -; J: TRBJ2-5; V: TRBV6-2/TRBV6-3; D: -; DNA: TGTGCCAGCAGTTCCGCGGGGATGGGAGGAGAGACCCAGTACTTC; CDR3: CASSSAGMGGETQYF
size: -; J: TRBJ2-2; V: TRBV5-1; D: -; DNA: TGCGCCACCGGGCGGGACAGTTCGAACACCGGGGAGCTGTTTTTT; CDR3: CATGRDSSNTGELFF
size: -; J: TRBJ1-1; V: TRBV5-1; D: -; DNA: TGCGCCAGCAGCTTGGCGGGGGAAGGAAACACTGAAGCTTTCTTT; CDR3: CASSLAGEGNTEAFF
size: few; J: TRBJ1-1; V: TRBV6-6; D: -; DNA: TGTGCCAGCCTCGGGAGAGGGATGAACACTGAAGCTTTCTTT; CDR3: CASLGRGMNTEAFF
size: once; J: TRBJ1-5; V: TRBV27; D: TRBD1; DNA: TGTGCCAGCAGTCCCGGGACAGGATATCAGCCCCAGCATTTT; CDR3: CASSPGTGYQPQHF
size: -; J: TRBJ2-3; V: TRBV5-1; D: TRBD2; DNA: TGCGCCAGCAGCCCCGGACTAGCGGGGTCCACAGATACGCAGTATTTT; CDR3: CASSPGLAGSTDTQYF
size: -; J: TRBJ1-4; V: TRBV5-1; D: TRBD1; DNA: TGCGCCAGCAGCTCGACAGGGTCCAATCCCGGTAATGAGCTGTTTTTT; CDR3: CASSSTGSNPGNELFF
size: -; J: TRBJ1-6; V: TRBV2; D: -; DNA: TGTGCCAGCAGTGAAGAGGGGGCCTATAATTCACCCCTCCACTTT; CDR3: CASSEEGAYNSPLHF
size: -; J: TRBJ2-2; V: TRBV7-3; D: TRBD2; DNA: TGTGCCAGCAGCTTAATACTTAGCGGGACCTGGGAAACCGGGGAGCTGTTTTTT; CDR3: CASSLILSGTWETGELFF
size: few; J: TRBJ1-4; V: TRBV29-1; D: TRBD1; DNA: TGCAGCGTTGGGACAGGGGGCGGTGGTGAAAAACTGTTTTTT; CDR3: CSVGTGGGGEKLFF
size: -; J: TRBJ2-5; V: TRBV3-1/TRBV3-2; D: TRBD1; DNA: TGTGCCAGCAGCCAACACATGACAGGGTTAGAGACCCAGTACTTC; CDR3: CASSQHMTGLETQYF
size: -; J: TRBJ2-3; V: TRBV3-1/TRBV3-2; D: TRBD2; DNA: TGTGCCAGCAGCCAAGCGGGACTACCTGCAGATACGCAGTATTTT; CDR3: CASSQAGLPADTQYF
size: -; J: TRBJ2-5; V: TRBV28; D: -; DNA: TGTGCCAGCACCTTGACAGGGAGGCAAGAGACCCAGTACTTC; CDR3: CASTLTGRQETQYF
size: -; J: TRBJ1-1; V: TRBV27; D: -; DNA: TGTGCCAGCCTCATGTACGCTACAGGGATGCACACTGAAGCTTTCTTT; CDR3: CASLMYATGMHTEAFF
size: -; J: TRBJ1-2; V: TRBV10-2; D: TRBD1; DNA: TGCGCCAGGGAAGGGGGCGGTGGCTACACCTTC; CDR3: CAREGGGGYTF
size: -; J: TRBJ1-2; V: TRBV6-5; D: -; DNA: TGTGCCAGCAGTTACTCGAGGGGGAACTATGGCTACACCTTC; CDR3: CASSYSRGNYGYTF
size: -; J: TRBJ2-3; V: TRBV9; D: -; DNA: TGTGCCAGCAGCGCCGGGGGAGACACAGATACGCAGTATTTT; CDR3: CASSAGGDTDTQYF
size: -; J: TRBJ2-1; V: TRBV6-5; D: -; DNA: TGTGCCAGCAGTAAAACAGGGTACAATGAGCAGTTCTTC; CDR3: CASSKTGYNEQFF
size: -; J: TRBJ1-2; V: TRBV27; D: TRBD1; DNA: TGTGCCAGCAGTCCACAGGGGGCGCATGGCTACACCTTC; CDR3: CASSPQGAHGYTF
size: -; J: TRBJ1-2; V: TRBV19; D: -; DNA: TGTGCCAGTAGTACCCACCTGGGCAGGGGTCATGGCTACACCTTC; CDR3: CASSTHLGRGHGYTF
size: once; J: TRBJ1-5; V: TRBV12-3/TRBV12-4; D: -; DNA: TGTGCCAGCAGTCCTCAGAATCAGCCCCAGCATTTT; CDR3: CASSPQNQPQHF
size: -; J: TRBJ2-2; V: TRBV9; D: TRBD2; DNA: TGTGCCAGCAGCGTAATCGGAGCGGGGGAGCTCACCGGGGAGCTGTTTTTT; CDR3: CASSVIGAGELTGELFF
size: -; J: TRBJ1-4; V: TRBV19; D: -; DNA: TGTGCCAGTAGTGACGGGTGGTATGAAAAACTGTTTTTT; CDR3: CASSDGWYEKLFF
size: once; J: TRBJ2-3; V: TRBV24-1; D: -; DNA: TGTGCCACCAGTGCTGGGAGGTATAGCACAGATACGCAGTATTTT; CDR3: CATSAGRYSTDTQYF
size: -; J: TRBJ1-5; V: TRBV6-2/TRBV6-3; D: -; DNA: TGTGCCAGCAGTTACAGGGGCGGTAATCAGCCCCAGCATTTT; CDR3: CASSYRGGNQPQHF
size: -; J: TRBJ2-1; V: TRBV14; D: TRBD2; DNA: TGTGCCAGCAGCCATACTGCGGGGGGGCCCATGCGTGAGCAGTTCTTC; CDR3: CASSHTAGGPMREQFF
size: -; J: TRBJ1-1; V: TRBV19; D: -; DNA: TGTGCCAGTAGTATTCGGGGTATTGGAGGTATGAACACTGAAGCTTTCTTT; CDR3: CASSIRGIGGMNTEAFF
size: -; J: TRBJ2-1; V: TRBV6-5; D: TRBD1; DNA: TGTGCCAGCAGCCAGGGACAGGGCGGTGAGCAGTTCTTC; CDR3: CASSQGQGGEQFF
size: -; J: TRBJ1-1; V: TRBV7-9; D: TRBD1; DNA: TGTGCCAGCAGCTTACCAGGGGGCACTGAAGCTTTCTTT; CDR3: CASSLPGGTEAFF
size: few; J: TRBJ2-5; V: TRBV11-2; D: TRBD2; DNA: TGTGCCAGCAGCGCCCTTAGCGGGGGGGCAGTTGAGACCCAGTACTTC; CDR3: CASSALSGGAVETQYF
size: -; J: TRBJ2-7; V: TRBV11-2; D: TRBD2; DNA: TGTGCCAGCAGCCTGGGCGGGGGAATTAACCACGAGCAGTACTTC; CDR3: CASSLGGGINHEQYF
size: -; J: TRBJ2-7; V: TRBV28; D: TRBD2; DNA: TGTGCCAGCAGCCGACTAGCGGTCCTTCCGGGGGAGCAGTACTTC; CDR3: CASSRLAVLPGEQYF
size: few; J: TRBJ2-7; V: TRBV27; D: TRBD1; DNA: TGTGCCAGCAGTCGCCGGGACAGAGGGGGCTACGAGCAGTACTTC; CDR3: CASSRRDRGGYEQYF
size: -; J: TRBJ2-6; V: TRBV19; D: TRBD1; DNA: TGTGCCAGTAGCAGGACAGGTCTGGGCTCTGGGGCCAACGTCCTGACTTTC; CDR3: CASSRTGLGSGANVLTF
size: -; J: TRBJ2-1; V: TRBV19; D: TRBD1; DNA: TGTGCCAGCGGACAGGGGGCGGTTGAGCAGTTCTTC; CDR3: CASGQGAVEQFF
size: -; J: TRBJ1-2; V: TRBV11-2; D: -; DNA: TGTGCCAGCAGCTTAGGTGAGGGACACTCTAACTATGGCTACACCTTC; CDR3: CASSLGEGHSNYGYTF
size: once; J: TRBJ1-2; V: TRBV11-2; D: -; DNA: TGTGCCAGCAGCTTGGAGGGTCCCGGCTATGGCTACACCTTC; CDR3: CASSLEGPGYGYTF
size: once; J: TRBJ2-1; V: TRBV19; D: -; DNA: TGTGCCAGTAGTATAGGGCAGGGGAGCCACAATGAGCAGTTCTTC; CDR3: CASSIGQGSHNEQFF
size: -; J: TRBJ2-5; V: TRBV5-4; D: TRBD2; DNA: TGTGCCACCTGCGTGGGGAGGGACCAAGAGACCCAGTACTTC; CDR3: CATCVGRDQETQYF
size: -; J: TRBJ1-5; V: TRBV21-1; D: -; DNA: TGTGCCAGCACCCCAAAGGGGGCAGGGCCCTATAGCAATCAGCCCCAGCATTTT; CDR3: CASTPKGAGPYSNQPQHF
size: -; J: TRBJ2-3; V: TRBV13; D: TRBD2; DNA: TGTGCCAGCAGCCTAGCGGGGGGAGTCACAGATACGCAGTATTTT; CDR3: CASSLAGGVTDTQYF
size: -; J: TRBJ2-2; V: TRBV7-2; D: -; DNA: TGTGCCATCCTTTCCGGGGGACCTCTCACCGGGGAGCTGTTTTTT; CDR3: CAILSGGPLTGELFF